Only one count was recorded for the clone carrying this T cell receptor beta chain. The data originate from a study of blood T cell repertoires in COVID-19. Study overall: COVID-19 samples collected from the United States, Italy and Spain covered acute and convalescent phases. T cells, B-cell-depleted T cells, or PBMCs supplied cDNA or gDNA.

Per the original data handling: Amplification of reference gene primers was used by the study to estimate nucleated cell counts. The data were produced by immunoSEQ multiplex PCR, yet TCRdb's version contains in-frame clones alone and is incomplete. The V and J calls and clone size come from that table; D and trimming were worked out from the DNA. The sample lists about 100,000 clones; about 89% were seen once. The specimen sequenced was peripheral blood. This clonotype originated in a human donor in a cohort sampled during active COVID-19.

The CDR3 protein is CASSPQTGEAFF. The CDR3 coding sequence is TGTGCCAGCTCACCCCAGACTGGGGAAGCTTTCTTT. The chain employs TRBV18 and TRBJ1-1; D is uncertain. Deletions cut 3 bases from V and 8 bases from J, with 10 bases between. This CDR3 comprises 12 residues. In germline, CDR1 is KGHSH, CDR2 LQKENI.